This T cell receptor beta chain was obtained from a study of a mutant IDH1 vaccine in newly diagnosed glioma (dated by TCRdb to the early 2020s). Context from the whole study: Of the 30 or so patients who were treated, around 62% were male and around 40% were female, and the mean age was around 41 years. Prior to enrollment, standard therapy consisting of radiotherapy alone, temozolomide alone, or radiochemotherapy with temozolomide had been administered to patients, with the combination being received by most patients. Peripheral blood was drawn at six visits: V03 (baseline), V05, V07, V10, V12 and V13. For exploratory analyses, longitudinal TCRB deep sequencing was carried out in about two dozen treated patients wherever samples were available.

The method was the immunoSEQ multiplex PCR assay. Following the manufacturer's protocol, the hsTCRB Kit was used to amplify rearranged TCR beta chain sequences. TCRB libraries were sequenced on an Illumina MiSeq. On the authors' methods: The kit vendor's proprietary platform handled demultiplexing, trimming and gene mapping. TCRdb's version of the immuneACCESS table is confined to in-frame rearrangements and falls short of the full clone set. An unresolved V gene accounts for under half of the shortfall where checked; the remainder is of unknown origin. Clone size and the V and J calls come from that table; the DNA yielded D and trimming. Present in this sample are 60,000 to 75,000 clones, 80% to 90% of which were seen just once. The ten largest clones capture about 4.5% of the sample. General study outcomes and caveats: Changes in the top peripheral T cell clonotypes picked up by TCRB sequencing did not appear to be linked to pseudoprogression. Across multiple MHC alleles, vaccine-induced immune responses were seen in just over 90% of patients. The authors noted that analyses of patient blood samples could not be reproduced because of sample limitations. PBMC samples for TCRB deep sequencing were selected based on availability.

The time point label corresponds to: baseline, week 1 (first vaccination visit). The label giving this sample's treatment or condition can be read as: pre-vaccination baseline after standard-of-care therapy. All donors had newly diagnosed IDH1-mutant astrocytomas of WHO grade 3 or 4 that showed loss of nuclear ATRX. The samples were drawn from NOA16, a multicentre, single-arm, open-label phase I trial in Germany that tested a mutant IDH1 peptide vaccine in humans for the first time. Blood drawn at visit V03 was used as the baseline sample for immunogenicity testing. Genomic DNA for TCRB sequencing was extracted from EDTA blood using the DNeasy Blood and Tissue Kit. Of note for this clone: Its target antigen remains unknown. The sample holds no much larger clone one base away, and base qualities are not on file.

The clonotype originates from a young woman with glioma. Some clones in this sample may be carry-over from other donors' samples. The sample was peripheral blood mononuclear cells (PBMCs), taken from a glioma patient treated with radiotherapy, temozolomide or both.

The CDR3 loop reads CASSLSPTAYEQYF. The bases are TGTGCCAGCAGTTTATCGCCCACAGCCTACGAGCAGTACTTC. The chain was built from TRBV27 and TRBJ2-7, with no reliable assignment of the D segment. The CDR3 goes from the cysteine to the phenylalanine over 14 residues. The read is trimmed to its CDR3 DNA, 42 bases read in frame from base 1. Based on the germline V gene (reference sequence), the CDR1 and CDR2 sequences are MNHEY and SMNVEV. The junction shows trimming of 0 bases on V and 2 bases on J, plus 8 bases between the germline ends.